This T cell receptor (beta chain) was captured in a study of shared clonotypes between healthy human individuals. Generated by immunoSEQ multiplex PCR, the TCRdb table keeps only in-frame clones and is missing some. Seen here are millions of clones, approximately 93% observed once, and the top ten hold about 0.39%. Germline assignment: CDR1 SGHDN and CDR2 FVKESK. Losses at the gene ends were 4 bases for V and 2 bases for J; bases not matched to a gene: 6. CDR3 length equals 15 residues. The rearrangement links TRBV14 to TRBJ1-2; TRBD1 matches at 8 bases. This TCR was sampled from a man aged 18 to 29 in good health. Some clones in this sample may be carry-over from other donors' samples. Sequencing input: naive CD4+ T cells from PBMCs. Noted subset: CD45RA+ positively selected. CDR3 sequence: CASSLPGGRNYGYTF. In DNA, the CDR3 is TGTGCCAGCAGCCTGCCAGGGGGCCGAAACTATGGCTACACCTTC.